The 20 T cell receptor beta chains in this list originate from one sample, sequenced in a study of blood T cell repertoires in COVID-19. Repertoires were generated with immunoSEQ multiplex PCR, while TCRdb's copy carries only in-frame clones and drops some. This sample has several thousand clones, with 90% found just once. The sample taken for sequencing was peripheral blood. These TCRs come from a man aged 55 to 70 with acute or convalescent COVID-19.

The chain couples TRBV28 to TRBJ1-1, with D hard to call. The CDR3 spans 15 residues. In germline, CDR1 is MDHEN, CDR2 SYDVKM. The V and J ends lost 8 bases and 6 bases respectively, with 22 bases between them. CDR3 loop: CASGGGGFESPEAFF. The CDR3 DNA sequence: TGTGCCAGCGGAGGTGGCGGGTTCGAGTCCCCTGAAGCTTTCTTT.

This chain uses TRBV5-1 with TRBJ2-5, with TRBD1 identical over 10 bases. The CDR3 has 15 amino acids. Trimming at V came to 4 bases and at J to 4 bases, leaving 7 bases not matched to a gene. CDR1 and CDR2 from the germline V gene are SGHRS and YFSETQ. CDR3 sequence: CASSGTGTGVETQYF. The CDR3 DNA sequence: TGCGCCAGCAGCGGGACCGGGACAGGGGTAGAGACCCAGTACTTC. The full variable domain, completed using reference TRBV5-1 and TRBJ2-5, is KAGVTQTPRYLIKTRGQQVTLSCSPISGHRSVSWYQQTPGQGLQFLFEYFSETQRNKGNFPGRFSGRQFSNSRSEMNVSTLELGDSALYLCASSGTGTGVETQYFGPGTRLLVL.

The chain carries TRBV5-1 and TRBJ1-1, with 7 bases identical to TRBD1. With 4 bases clipped from V and 8 bases from J, the junction kept 8 bases outside the gene matches. CDR3 size: 13 residues. Germline loops: CDR1 SGHRS, CDR2 YFSETQ. The CDR3 is CASSIGQDREAFF. The DNA for the CDR3 is TGCGCCAGCAGCATCGGACAGGATCGAGAAGCTTTCTTT.

The gene calls are TRBV28 and TRBJ2-7; possible D gene TRBD1, 5 bases. Trimming stripped 3 bases from V and 7 bases from J, with 13 bases between. This CDR3 comprises 13 residues. The V gene's germline CDR1 is MDHEN and CDR2 SYDVKM. The CDR3 loop is CASSFQGLGEQYV. The CDR3 nucleotides are TGTGCCAGCAGTTTTCAGGGTCTAGGGGAGCAGTACGTC.

The chain uses TRBV18 and TRBJ2-3; the match to TRBD2 covers 8 bases. The CDR3 consists of 16 residues. Trimming took 5 bases from V and 1 from J; bases not matched to a gene: 8. Germline lookup yields CDR1 KGHSH and CDR2 LQKENI. CDR3: CASSARTSSRTDTQYF. In nucleotides, the CDR3 is TGTGCCAGCTCAGCCAGGACTAGCTCCCGCACAGATACGCAGTATTTT.

This clone has a single count. The V call is TRBV5-1, the J call TRBJ2-2; D is uncertain. Between the trimmed V and J ends, which lost 4 bases and 4 bases, there was a span of 8 bases. This CDR3 has 13 residues. The germline V gene has CDR1 SGHRS and CDR2 YFSETQ. The CDR3 region has the DNA TGCGCCAGCAGCCCACTACCCACCGGGGAGCTGTTTTTT. Translated, it gives CASSPLPTGELFF. The variable domain in full, completed from reference TRBV5-1 and TRBJ2-2, reads KAGVTQTPRYLIKTRGQQVTLSCSPISGHRSVSWYQQTPGQGLQFLFEYFSETQRNKGNFPGRFSGRQFSNSRSEMNVSTLELGDSALYLCASSPLPTGELFFGEGSRLTVL.

The genes are TRBV2 and TRBJ2-1; 8 bases map to TRBD1. The CDR3 covers 17 residues. Losses at the gene ends were 3 bases for V and 4 bases for J; bases not matched to a gene: 11. Germline V CDR1 and CDR2: SNHLY, FYNNEI. The CDR3 spells CASSEGRGRLRYNEQFF. In nucleotides, the CDR3 is TGTGCCAGCAGTGAGGGCAGGGGGCGGCTCCGTTACAATGAGCAGTTCTTC.

The chain joins TRBV27 to TRBJ2-1; 7 bases map to TRBD2. The CDR3 totals 16 residues. The germline V gene encodes CDR1 MNHEY and CDR2 SMNVEV (reference sequence). V shed 0 bases and J 7 bases; nucleotides not matched to a gene: 9. The CDR3 DNA follows: TGTGCCAGCAGTTTATCCCCTCGGCGGGAGCGGAATGAGCAGTTCTTC. Its protein product is CASSLSPRRERNEQFF.

V is TRBV19 and J is TRBJ2-1; 8 nucleotides line up with TRBD1. Germline trimming cut 5 bases from V and 8 bases from J; bases unmatched to any gene: 2. CDR3 length: 12 residues. From germline, CDR1 is LNHDA and CDR2 SQIVND (reference sequence). CDR3 coding DNA: TGTGCCAGTAGTGGCAGGGGGCATGAGCAGTTCTTC. Its translation is CASSGRGHEQFF.

This chain connects TRBV28 to TRBJ2-7; TRBD2 aligns across 7 bases. CDR1 is MDHEN, CDR2 SYDVKM, per germline. This CDR3 spans 14 amino acids. V dropped 2 bases and J dropped 6; count of bases not matched to a gene: 7. The DNA for the CDR3 is TGTGCCAGCAGTTTAACGGGGGGAAGTGGCGAGCAGTACGTC. Translation gives CASSLTGGSGEQYV.

The chain has TRBV9 and TRBJ2-1; D uncertain. The CDR3 is 15 amino acids. CDR1 is SGDLS, CDR2 YYNGEE, per germline. V lost 0 bases and J 2 bases, leaving 9 bases between the germline ends. The CDR3 DNA reads as TGTGCCAGCAGCGTAGCATGGCATCCCTACAATGAGCAGTTCTTC. It is translated as CASSVAWHPYNEQFF.

The V call is TRBV5-1, the J call TRBJ2-3, with TRBD1 matching 8 bases. Per the germline V gene, CDR1 is SGHRS and CDR2 is YFSETQ. The CDR3 covers 15 residues. V was clipped by 0 bases and J by 4 bases; unmatched bases: 4. The CDR3, as DNA: TGCGCCAGCAGCTTGGGGACAGGGCAATCAGATACGCAGTATTTT. Its protein is CASSLGTGQSDTQYF.

The rearrangement links TRBV4-1 to TRBJ2-1, with 10 bases matching TRBD2. This CDR3 has 14 amino acids. Germline V gene sequence: CDR1 MGHRA, CDR2 YSYEKL. V gave up 0 bases and J gave up 10 bases; unmatched junction bases: 3. The CDR3 DNA reads as TGCGCCAGCAGCCAAGATAGACTAGCGGGCGAGCAGTTCTTC. Protein sequence: CASSQDRLAGEQFF.

The chain carries TRBV19 and TRBJ2-3, with D perhaps TRBD1 (6 bases). V lost 6 bases to trimming and J lost 0 bases, with 22 bases between them. There are 18 residues in the CDR3. CDR1 and CDR2 from the germline V gene are LNHDA and SQIVND (reference sequence). In DNA form, the CDR3 reads TGTGCCAGTAGCTATCCCCACAGGGATATTACTAGCACAGATACGCAGTATTTT. Its protein product is CASSYPHRDITSTDTQYF. Using reference TRBV19 and TRBJ2-3 for the parts outside the CDR3, the full variable domain is DGGITQSPKYLFRKEGQNVTLSCEQNLNHDAMYWYRQDPGQGLRLIYYSQIVNDFQKGDIAEGYSVSREKKESFPLTVTSAQKNPTAFYLCASSYPHRDITSTDTQYFGPGTRLTVL.

As DNA, the CDR3 is TGTGCCAGCAGCCAAGATTACCCGGGAGTGAAAAGCAATCAGCCCCAGCATTTT. This sequence encodes CASSQDYPGVKSNQPQHF. The chain combines TRBV3-1 (or the pseudogene TRBV3-2) with TRBJ1-5; D is undetermined. The V end lost 0 bases, the J end lost 1 base, and 16 bases lay between the germline ends. The CDR3 runs 18 residues. The germline gives CDR1 LGHDT, CDR2 YNNKEL (reference sequence).

This clone is deemed medium-sized (0.01 to 0.1%). The chain combines TRBV29-1 with TRBJ2-7, with 9 bases matching TRBD1. The V gene end was trimmed by 7 bases and the J gene end by 7 bases; junction bases not matched to a gene: 14. Germline CDR1 and CDR2: SQVTM and ANQGSEA. This CDR3 contains 14 residues. The CDR3 sequence is CSAATGTGPLEQYF. DNA for the CDR3: TGCAGCGCTGCCACCGGGACAGGGCCCCTGGAGCAGTACTTC.

The chain employs TRBV27 and TRBJ2-2; D perhaps matches TRBD2 (6 bases). Germline V CDR1 and CDR2: MNHEY, SMNVEV (reference sequence). The length of the CDR3 is 18 residues. V was clipped by 2 bases and J by 2 bases, with 18 bases between them. The CDR3 spells CASSLLGGELGNTGELFF. The DNA for the CDR3 is TGTGCCAGCAGTTTACTGGGAGGAGAGCTAGGAAACACCGGGGAGCTGTTTTTT.

The CDR3 is CASNRQGHGNTIYF. Here the CDR3 DNA reads TGTGCCAGCAATCGACAGGGGCATGGAAACACCATATATTTT. The chain has TRBV6-5 and TRBJ1-3; 8 nucleotides agree with TRBD1. V trimming: 7 bases; J trimming: 3 bases; junction bases outside the gene matches: 5. CDR3 length: 14 residues. Germline V lookup: CDR1 MNHEY, CDR2 SVGAGI.

This clone was found a few times. An end of the junction differs from the germline gene, which may be a read error. This chain joins TRBV6-2 or TRBV6-3 and TRBJ2-1; tentatively, D is TRBD2 (6 bases). The V gene's germline CDR1 is MNHEY and CDR2 SVGEGT. This CDR3 contains 17 residues. This chain's CDR3 is CASSYWDREARAPLPIF. CDR3 nucleotides: TGTGCCAGCAGTTACTGGGATAGGGAGGCCCGGGCCCCGCTGCCGATCTTC.

The chain joins TRBV5-1 to TRBJ1-5, with D hard to call. This CDR3 is built from 14 residues. The V gene lost 0 bases and the J gene lost 3 bases, with 7 bases spanning the gap. The germline CDR1 and CDR2 sequences are SGHRS and YFSETQ. CDR3 sequence (DNA): TGCGCCAGCAGCTTGGGGCAGGACAATCAGCCCCAGCATTTT. As protein: CASSLGQDNQPQHF.